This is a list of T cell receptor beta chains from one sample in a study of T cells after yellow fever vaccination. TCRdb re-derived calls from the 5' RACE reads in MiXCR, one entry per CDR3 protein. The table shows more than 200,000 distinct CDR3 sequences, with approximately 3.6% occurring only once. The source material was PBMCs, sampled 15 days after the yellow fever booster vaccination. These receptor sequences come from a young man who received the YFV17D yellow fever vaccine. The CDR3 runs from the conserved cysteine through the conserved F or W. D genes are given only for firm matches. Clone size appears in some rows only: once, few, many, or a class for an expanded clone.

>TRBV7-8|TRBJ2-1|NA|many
TGTGCCAGCAGCCCCTTTCAGGGGTTGATTTACAATGAGCAGTTCTTC
CASSPFQGLIYNEQFF
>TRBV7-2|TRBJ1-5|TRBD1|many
TGTGCCAGCAGCTTAGAACAGGGGGGGAATCAGCCCCAGCATTTT
CASSLEQGGNQPQHF
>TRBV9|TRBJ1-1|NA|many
TGTGCCAGCAGCATCAGGACGGATAACACTGAAGCTTTCTTT
CASSIRTDNTEAFF
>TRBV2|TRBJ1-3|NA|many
TGTGCCAGCAGTACGGACAGACCCTTAACTGGAAACACCATATATTTT
CASSTDRPLTGNTIYF
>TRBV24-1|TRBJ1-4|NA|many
TGTGCCACCAGTGGCAGCTTGTTTAATGAAAAACTGTTTTTT
CATSGSLFNEKLFF
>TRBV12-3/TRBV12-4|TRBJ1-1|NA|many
TGTGCCAGCAGCCCCCATGGGGTCACTGAAGCTTTCTTT
CASSPHGVTEAFF
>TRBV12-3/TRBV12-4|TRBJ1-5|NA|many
TGTGCCAGCAGTTTATCTGCCCAGGGGACAAATCAGCCCCAGCATTTT
CASSLSAQGTNQPQHF
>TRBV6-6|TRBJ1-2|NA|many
TGTGCCAGCAGTCCCCCCGGAGGCTACACCTTC
CASSPPGGYTF
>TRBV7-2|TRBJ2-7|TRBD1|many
TGTGCCAGCAGCTTCTCCGGGACAGGGGGGTACGAGCAGTACTTC
CASSFSGTGGYEQYF
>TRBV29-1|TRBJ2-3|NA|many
TGCAGCTTCAATCCCGGGTTCGGGAATACGCAGTATTTT
CSFNPGFGNTQYF
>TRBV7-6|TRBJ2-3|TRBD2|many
TGTGCCAGCAGCTTAGGCGGGGGGGCCCCAGATACGCAGTATTTT
CASSLGGGAPDTQYF
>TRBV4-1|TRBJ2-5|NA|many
TGCGCCAGCAGCCAAGGTTCGAGCCAAGAGACCCAGTACTTC
CASSQGSSQETQYF
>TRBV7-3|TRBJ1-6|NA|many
TGTGCCAGCAGCCGGGACATAACTAATTCACCCCTCCACTTT
CASSRDITNSPLHF
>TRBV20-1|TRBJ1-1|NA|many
TGCAGTGCTAGAGAGGGGGGGCCAAACACTGAAGCTTTCTTT
CSAREGGPNTEAFF
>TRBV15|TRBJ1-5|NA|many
TGTGCCACCAGCAGAGATCGGGTGTATAGCAATCAGCCCCAGCATTTT
CATSRDRVYSNQPQHF
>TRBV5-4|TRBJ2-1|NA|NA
TGTGCCAGCAGCCCAAAGGGCGGCGCCCGGGATGAGCAGTTCTTC
CASSPKGGARDEQFF
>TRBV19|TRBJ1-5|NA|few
TGTGCCAGTAGTATAGATCACCAGGCCCCCTCCGCGCCCCAGCATTTT
CASSIDHQAPSAPQHF
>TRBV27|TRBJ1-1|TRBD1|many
TGTGCCAGCAGTTTATTGGGGCAGGGGGGTACTGAAGCTTTCTTT
CASSLLGQGGTEAFF
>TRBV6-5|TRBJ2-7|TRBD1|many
TGTGCCAGCAGTTATAGGGGGCTTGGGTACGAGCAGTACTTC
CASSYRGLGYEQYF
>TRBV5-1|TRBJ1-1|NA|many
TGCGCCAGCAGCTCGTCCCGGGGGAGAGTCACTGAAGCTTTCTTT
CASSSSRGRVTEAFF
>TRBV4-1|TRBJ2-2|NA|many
TGCGCCAGCAGCCAAGTCGGGCACACCGGGGAGCTGTTTTTT
CASSQVGHTGELFF
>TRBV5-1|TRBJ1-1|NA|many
TGCGCCAGCAGCTTGAGGCGAATTGACACTGAAGCTTTCTTT
CASSLRRIDTEAFF
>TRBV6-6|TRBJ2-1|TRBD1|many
TGTGCCAGCAGTACAGGGGGCCCGCAGTTCTTC
CASSTGGPQFF
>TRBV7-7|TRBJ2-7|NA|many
TGTGCCAGCAGCTTTGGGGTTTCCTACGAGCAGTACTTC
CASSFGVSYEQYF
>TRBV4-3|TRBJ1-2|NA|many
TGCGCCAGCAGCCAAGCGGGACATCTTTATGGCTACACCTTC
CASSQAGHLYGYTF
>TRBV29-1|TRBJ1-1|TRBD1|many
TGCAGCGCGAGGGAACAGGGGAATACTGAAGCTTTCTTT
CSAREQGNTEAFF
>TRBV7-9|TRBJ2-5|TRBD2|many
TGTGCCAGCAGCTTAGGAACTAGCGCCCAAGAGACCCAGTACTTC
CASSLGTSAQETQYF
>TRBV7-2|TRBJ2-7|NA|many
TGTGCCAGCAGCTTAGCAGGTCAGGGAGTGGGGGAGCAGTACTTC
CASSLAGQGVGEQYF
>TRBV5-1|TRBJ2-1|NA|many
TGCGCCAGCAGCTTGTTTTGGGCCGGGTCGGGAAAGAAGCGGAATGAGCAGTTCTTC
CASSLFWAGSGKKRNEQFF
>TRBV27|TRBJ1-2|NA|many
TGTGCCAGCACCGGGGGCGGTGGCTACACCTTC
CASTGGGGYTF
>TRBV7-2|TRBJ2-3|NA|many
TGTGCCAGCAGCTTAGTCCCGCCCGGGAATGGAGATACGCAGTATTTT
CASSLVPPGNGDTQYF
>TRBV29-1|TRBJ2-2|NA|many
TGCAGCGTATCACAGACGAACACCGGGGAGCTGTTTTTT
CSVSQTNTGELFF
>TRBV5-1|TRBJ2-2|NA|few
TGCGCCAGCAGCTACGGACAGAGGAACACCGGGGAGCTGTTTTTT
CASSYGQRNTGELFF
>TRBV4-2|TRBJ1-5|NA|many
TGTGCCAGCAGCCAAGAAGGACGTCAACGCAATCAGCCCCAGCATTTT
CASSQEGRQRNQPQHF
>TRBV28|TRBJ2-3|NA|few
TGTGCCAGCAGCCAAGGTGGGGGGCCCACAGATACGCAGTATTTT
CASSQGGGPTDTQYF
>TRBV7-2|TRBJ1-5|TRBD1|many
TGTGCCAGCAGCTCCCTGGACAGGGGGAATCAGCCCCAGCATTTT
CASSSLDRGNQPQHF
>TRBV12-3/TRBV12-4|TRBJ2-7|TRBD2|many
TGTGCCAGCAGTTTACTAGCGGGGGGGCTGTACTTC
CASSLLAGGLYF